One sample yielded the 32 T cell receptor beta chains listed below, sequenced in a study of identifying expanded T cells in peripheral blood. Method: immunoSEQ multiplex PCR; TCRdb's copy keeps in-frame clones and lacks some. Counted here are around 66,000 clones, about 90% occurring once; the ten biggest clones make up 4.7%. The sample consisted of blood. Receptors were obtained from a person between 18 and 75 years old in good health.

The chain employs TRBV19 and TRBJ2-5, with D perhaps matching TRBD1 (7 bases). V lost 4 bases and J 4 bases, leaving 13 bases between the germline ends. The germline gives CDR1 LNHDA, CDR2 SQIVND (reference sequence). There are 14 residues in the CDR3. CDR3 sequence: CASSNAGGRETQYF. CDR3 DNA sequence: TGTGCCAGTAGTAATGCAGGGGGGCGAGAGACCCAGTACTTC.

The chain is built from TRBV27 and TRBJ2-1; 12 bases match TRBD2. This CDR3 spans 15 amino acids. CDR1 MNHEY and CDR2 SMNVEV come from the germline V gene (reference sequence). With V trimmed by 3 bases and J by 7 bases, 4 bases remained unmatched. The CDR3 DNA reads TGTGCCAGCAGTTTCAGACTAGCGGGAGTGAATGAGCAGTTCTTC. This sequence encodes CASSFRLAGVNEQFF.

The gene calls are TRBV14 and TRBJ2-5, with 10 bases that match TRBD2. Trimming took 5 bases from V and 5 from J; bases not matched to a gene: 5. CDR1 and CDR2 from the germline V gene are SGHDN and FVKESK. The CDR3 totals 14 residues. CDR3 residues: CASSASGSWETQYF. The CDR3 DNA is TGTGCCAGCAGCGCTAGCGGGAGCTGGGAGACCCAGTACTTC.

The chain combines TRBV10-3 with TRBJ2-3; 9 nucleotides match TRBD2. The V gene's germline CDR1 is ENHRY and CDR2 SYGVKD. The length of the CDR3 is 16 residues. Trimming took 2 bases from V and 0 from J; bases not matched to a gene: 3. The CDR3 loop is CAISEGSGGSTDTQYF. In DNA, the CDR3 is TGTGCCATCAGTGAGGGTAGCGGGGGTAGCACAGATACGCAGTATTTT.

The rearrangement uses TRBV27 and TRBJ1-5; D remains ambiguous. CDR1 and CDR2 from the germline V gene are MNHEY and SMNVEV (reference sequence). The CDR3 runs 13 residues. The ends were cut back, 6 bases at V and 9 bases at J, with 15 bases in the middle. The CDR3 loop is CASSMVGGRPQHF. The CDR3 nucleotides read TGTGCCAGCAGCATGGTAGGCGGACGGCCCCAGCATTTT.

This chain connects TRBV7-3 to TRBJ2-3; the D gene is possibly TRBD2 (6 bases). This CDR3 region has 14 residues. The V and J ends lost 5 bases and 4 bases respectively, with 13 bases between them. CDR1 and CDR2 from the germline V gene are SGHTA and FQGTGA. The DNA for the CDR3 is TGTGCCAGCAGCCTAGACGGAGGGGCAGATACGCAGTATTTT. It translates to CASSLDGGADTQYF. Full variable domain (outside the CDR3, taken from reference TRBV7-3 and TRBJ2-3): GAGVSQTPSNKVTEKGKYVELRCDPISGHTALYWYRQSLGQGPEFLIYFQGTGAADDSGLPNDRFFAVRPEGSVSTLKIQRTERGDSAVYLCASSLDGGADTQYFGPGTRLTVL.

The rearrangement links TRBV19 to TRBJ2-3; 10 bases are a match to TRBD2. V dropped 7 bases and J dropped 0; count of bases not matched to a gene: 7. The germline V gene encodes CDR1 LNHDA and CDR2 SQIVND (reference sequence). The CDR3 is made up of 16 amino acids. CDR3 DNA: TGTGCCAGTACCCCAATAGCGGGGGGAAGCACAGATACGCAGTATTTT. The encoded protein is CASTPIAGGSTDTQYF. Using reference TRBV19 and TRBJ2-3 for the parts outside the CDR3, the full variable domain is DGGITQSPKYLFRKEGQNVTLSCEQNLNHDAMYWYRQDPGQGLRLIYYSQIVNDFQKGDIAEGYSVSREKKESFPLTVTSAQKNPTAFYLCASTPIAGGSTDTQYFGPGTRLTVL.

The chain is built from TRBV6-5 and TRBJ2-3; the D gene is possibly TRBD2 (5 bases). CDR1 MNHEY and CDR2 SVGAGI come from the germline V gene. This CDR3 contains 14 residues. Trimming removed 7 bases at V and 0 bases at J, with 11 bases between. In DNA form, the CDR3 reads TGTGCCAGCAAGTCGGGATCTAGCACAGATACGCAGTATTTT. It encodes CASKSGSSTDTQYF.

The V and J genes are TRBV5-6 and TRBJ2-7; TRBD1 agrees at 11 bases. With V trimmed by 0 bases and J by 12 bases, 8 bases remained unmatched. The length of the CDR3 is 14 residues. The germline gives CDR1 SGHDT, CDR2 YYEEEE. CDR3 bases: TGTGCCAGCAGCTTGGAAGGGACAGGGGGACGAATGTACTTC. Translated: CASSLEGTGGRMYF.

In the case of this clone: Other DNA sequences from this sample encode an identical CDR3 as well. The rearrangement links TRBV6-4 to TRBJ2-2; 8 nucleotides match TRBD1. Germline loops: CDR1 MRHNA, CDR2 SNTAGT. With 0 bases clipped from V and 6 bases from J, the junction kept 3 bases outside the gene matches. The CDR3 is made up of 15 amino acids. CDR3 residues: CASSDSAGGPGELFF. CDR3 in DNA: TGTGCCAGCAGTGACTCGGCAGGGGGCCCCGGGGAGCTGTTTTTT.

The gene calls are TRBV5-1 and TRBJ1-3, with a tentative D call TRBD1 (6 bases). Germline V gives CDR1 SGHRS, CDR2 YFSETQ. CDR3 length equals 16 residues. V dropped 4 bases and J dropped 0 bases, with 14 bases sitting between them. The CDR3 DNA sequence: TGCGCCAGCAGCCCCGGACAGATGAGCTCTGGAAACACCATATATTTT. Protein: CASSPGQMSSGNTIYF. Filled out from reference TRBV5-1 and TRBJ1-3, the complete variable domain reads KAGVTQTPRYLIKTRGQQVTLSCSPISGHRSVSWYQQTPGQGLQFLFEYFSETQRNKGNFPGRFSGRQFSNSRSEMNVSTLELGDSALYLCASSPGQMSSGNTIYFGEGSWLTVV.

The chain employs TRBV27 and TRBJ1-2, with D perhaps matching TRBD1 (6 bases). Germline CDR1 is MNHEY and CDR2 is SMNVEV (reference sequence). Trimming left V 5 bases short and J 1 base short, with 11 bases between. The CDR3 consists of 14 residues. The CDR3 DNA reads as TGTGCCAGCAGTAGTCGGGACAATAACTATGGCTACACCTTC. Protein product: CASSSRDNNYGYTF.

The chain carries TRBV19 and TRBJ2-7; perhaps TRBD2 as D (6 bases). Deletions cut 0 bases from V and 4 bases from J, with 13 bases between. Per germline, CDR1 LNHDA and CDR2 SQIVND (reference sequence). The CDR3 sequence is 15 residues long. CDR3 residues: CASSIDEGLGYEQYF. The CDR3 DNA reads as TGTGCCAGTAGTATAGATGAGGGACTCGGTTACGAGCAGTACTTC.

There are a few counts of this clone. CDR3 sequence: CASSDSTTAEAFF. In DNA, the CDR3 is TGTGCCAGCAGTGACTCGACGACAGCTGAAGCTTTCTTT. V and J are TRBV6-4 and TRBJ1-1, with a possible D match to TRBD1 (5 bases). CDR1 is MRHNA and CDR2 is SNTAGT in the germline V gene. This CDR3 is built from 13 residues. Trimming stripped 0 bases from V and 6 bases from J, with 8 bases between.

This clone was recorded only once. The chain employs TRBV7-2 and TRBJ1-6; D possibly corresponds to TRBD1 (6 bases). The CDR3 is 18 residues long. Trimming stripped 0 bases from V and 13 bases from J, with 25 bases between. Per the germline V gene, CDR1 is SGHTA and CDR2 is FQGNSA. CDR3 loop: CASSLAGGDTGLVHPLHF. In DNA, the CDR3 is TGTGCCAGCAGCTTAGCCGGTGGGGACACTGGACTGGTTCATCCCCTCCACTTT. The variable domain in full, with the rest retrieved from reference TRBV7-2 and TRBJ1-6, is GAGVSQSPSNKVTEKGKDVELRCDPISGHTALYWYRQSLGQGLEFLIYFQGNSAPDKSGLPSDRFSAERTGGSVSTLTIQRTQQEDSAVYLCASSLAGGDTGLVHPLHFGNGTRLTVT.

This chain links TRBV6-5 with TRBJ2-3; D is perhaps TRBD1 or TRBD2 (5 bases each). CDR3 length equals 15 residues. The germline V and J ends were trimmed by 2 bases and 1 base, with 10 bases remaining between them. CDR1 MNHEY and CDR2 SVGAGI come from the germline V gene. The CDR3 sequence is CASSYGGAGTDTQYF. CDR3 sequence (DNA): TGTGCCAGCAGTTACGGGGGTGCGGGCACAGATACGCAGTATTTT.

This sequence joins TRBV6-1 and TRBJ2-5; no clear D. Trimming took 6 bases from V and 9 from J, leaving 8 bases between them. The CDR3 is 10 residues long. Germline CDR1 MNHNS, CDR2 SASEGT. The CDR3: CASREHAQYF. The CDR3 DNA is TGTGCCAGCAGGGAACACGCCCAGTACTTC.

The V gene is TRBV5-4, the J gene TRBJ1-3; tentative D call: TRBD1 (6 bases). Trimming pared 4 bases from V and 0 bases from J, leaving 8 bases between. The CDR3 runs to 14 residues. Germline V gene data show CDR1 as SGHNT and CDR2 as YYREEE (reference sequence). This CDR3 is CASSPGHSGNTIYF. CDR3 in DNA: TGTGCCAGCAGCCCGGGACACTCTGGAAACACCATATATTTT. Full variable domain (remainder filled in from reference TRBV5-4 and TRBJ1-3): ETGVTQSPTHLIKTRGQQVTLRCSSQSGHNTVSWYQQALGQGPQFIFQYYREEENGRGNFPPRFSGLQFPNYSSELNVNALELDDSALYLCASSPGHSGNTIYFGEGSWLTVV.

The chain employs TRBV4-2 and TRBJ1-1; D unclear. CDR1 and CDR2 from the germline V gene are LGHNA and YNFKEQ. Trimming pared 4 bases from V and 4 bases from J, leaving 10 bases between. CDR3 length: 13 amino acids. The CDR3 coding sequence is TGTGCCAGCAGCCCTAATAAGGGCACTGAAGCTTTCTTT. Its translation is CASSPNKGTEAFF.

Here the CDR3 reads CASSSPLGLENIQYF. DNA for the CDR3: TGTGCCAGCAGCTCCCCCCTGGGGCTAGAAAACATTCAGTACTTC. The chain has TRBV11-2 and TRBJ2-4, with D tentatively TRBD1 (5 bases). This CDR3 region has 15 residues. The V gene lost 4 bases and the J gene lost 5 bases, with 15 bases spanning the gap. CDR1 and CDR2 (germline): SGHAT, FQNNGV.

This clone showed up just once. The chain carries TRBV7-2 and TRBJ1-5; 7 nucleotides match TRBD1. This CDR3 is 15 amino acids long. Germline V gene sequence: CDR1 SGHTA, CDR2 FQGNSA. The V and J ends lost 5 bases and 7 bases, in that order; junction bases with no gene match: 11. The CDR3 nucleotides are TGTGCCAGCAGCCCCTACAGGGGATTTTCCCAGCCCCAGCATTTT. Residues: CASSPYRGFSQPQHF.

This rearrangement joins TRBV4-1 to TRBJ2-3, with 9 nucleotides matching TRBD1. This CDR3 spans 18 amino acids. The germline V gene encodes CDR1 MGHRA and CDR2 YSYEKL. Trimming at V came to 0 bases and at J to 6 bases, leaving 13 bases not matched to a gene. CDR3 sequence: CASSQDHTGTGMSDTQYF. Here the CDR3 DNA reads TGCGCCAGCAGCCAAGATCACACCGGGACAGGGATGAGCGATACGCAGTATTTT.

The CDR3 here is CARDRRQGTYEQYF. The CDR3 DNA reads as TGTGCCAGAGATAGAAGACAGGGAACCTACGAGCAGTACTTC. This rearrangement joins TRBV2 to TRBJ2-7; 7 bases map to TRBD1. This CDR3 contains 14 residues. CDR1 is SNHLY, CDR2 FYNNEI, per germline. The V segment lost 9 bases and the J segment 2 bases; nucleotides outside the gene matches: 10. The full variable domain, with the rest looked up from reference TRBV2 and TRBJ2-7, is EPEVTQTPSHQVTQMGQEVILRCVPISNHLYFYWYRQILGQKVEFLVSFYNNEISEKSEIFDDQFSVERPDGSNFTLKIRSTKLEDSAMYFCARDRRQGTYEQYFGPGTRLTVT.

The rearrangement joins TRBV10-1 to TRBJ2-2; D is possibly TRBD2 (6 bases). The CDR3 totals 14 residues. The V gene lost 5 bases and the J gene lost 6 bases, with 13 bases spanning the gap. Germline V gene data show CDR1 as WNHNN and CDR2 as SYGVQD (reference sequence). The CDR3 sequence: CASSQRLGAGELFF. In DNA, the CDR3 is TGCGCCAGCAGTCAGAGACTAGGGGCCGGGGAGCTGTTTTTT.

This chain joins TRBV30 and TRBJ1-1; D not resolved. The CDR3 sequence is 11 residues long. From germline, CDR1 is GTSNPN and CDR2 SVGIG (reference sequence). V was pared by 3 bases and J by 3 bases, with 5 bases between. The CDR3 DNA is TGTGCCTGGAGAGTAGACACTGAAGCTTTCTTT. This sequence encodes CAWRVDTEAFF.

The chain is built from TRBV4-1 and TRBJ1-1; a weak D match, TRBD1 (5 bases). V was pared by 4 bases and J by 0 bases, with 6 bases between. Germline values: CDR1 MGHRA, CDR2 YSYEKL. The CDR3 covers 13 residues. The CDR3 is CASSRGLNTEAFF. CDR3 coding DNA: TGCGCCAGCAGCCGGGGGTTGAACACTGAAGCTTTCTTT.

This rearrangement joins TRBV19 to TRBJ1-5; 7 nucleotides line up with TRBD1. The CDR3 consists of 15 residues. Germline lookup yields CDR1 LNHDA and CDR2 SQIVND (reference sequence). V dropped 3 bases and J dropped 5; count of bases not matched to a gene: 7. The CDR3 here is CASSINRGLDQPQHF. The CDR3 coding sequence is TGTGCCAGTAGTATCAACAGGGGCCTTGATCAGCCCCAGCATTTT.

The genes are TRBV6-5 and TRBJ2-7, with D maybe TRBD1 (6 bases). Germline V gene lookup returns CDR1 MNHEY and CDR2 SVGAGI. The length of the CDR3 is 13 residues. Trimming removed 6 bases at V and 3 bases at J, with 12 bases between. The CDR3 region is CASSRDTNYEQYF. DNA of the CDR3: TGTGCCAGCAGCCGGGACACCAACTACGAGCAGTACTTC.

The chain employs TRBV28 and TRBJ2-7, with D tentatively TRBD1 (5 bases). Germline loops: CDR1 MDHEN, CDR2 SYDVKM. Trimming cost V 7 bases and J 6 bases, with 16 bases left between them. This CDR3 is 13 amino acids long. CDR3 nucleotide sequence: TGTGCCAGCAATCAGGGAAATTATGGCGAGCAGTACTTC. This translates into CASNQGNYGEQYF.

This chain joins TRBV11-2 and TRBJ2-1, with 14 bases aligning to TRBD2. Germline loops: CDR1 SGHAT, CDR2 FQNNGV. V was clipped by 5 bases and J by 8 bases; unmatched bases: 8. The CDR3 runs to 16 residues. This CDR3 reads CASSPTSGRAVYEQFF. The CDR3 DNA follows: TGTGCCAGCAGCCCGACTAGCGGGAGGGCGGTGTATGAGCAGTTCTTC.

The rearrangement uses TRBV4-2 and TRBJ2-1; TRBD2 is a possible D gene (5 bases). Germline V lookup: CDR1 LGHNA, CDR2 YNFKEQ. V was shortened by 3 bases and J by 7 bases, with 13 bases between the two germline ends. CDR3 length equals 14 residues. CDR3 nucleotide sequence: TGTGCCAGCAGCCACGGCGGCGGGCTAAATGAGCAGTTCTTC. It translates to CASSHGGGLNEQFF.

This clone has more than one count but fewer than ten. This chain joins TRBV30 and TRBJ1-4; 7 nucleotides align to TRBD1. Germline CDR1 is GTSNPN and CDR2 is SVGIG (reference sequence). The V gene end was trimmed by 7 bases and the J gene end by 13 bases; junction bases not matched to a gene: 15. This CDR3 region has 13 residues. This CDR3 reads CAFRGSLSGGLFF. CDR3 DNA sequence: TGTGCCTTCCGCGGCAGCCTCTCAGGGGGACTGTTTTTT.